The source of this T cell receptor (beta chain) is a study of blood T cell repertoires in COVID-19. This clone has just a few counts. Authors' analysis steps: Researchers report that nucleated cell counts were estimated from reference gene primer amplification. This table comes from immunoSEQ multiplex PCR, and its TCRdb copy is limited to in-frame clones, with some not included. V, J and clone size derive from that table, while D and trimming were established from the DNA sequence. This sample has approximately 300,000 clones; approximately 81% occur once, and the top ten carry 1.9%. Ages ranged from 18 to 89 years, with residence in under 25 US areas. Participant reports of clinical history set cohort assignment. Exposed participants encountered a COVID-19 case during the 2 weeks preceding study entry. The ends lost 0 bases at V and 3 bases at J; junction bases unmatched: 4. Germline-derived CDR1 and CDR2 are SQVTM and ANQGSEA. The CDR3 is 16 residues long.

The chain uses TRBV29-1 and TRBJ2-3; 12 bases align to TRBD2. The sequencing input was PBMCs or T cells enriched from blood (not recorded which). This TCR came from a woman aged 25 to 45 who had been exposed to COVID-19. CDR3 region: CSVEDPSGRDTDTQYF. The CDR3 nucleotides read TGCAGCGTTGAAGATCCTAGCGGGAGGGATACAGATACGCAGTATTTT.